Below, 30 T cell receptor beta chains from the same sample are listed, as sequenced in a study of glioma-infiltrating T cells after dendritic cell vaccination. Stated time point: after dendritic cell vaccination, including at tumor progression/relapse. Clones were sequenced by immunoSEQ multiplex PCR, and TCRdb holds only the in-frame ones, with some missing. The sample yields 90,000 to 95,000 clones, 75% to 85% seen once. This material consisted of blood, taken after dendritic cell vaccination. The receptors stem from a human donor with glioblastoma.

The V and J genes are TRBV28 and TRBJ2-7; 7 bases fit TRBD1. The trim removed 3 bases at V and 2 bases at J, leaving 7 bases unmatched. From germline, CDR1 is MDHEN and CDR2 SYDVKM. The CDR3 extends over 15 amino acids. CDR3 sequence reads: CASSFQAGQAYEQYV. The CDR3 bases are TGTGCCAGCAGTTTTCAAGCCGGACAGGCCTACGAGCAGTACGTC.

The chain employs TRBV5-6 and TRBJ1-6, with D possibly matching TRBD1 (5 bases). The CDR3 has 14 residues. The germline gives CDR1 SGHDT, CDR2 YYEEEE. Between the trimmed V and J ends, which lost 3 bases and 9 bases, there was a span of 13 bases. The CDR3 is CASSSGQGGSPLHF. CDR3 coding DNA: TGTGCCAGCAGCTCGGGGCAGGGAGGTTCACCCCTCCACTTT.

This chain links TRBV29-1 with TRBJ1-2, with 7 bases that match TRBD1. V lost 8 bases to trimming and J lost 6 bases; unmatched junction nucleotides: 12. Germline lookup yields CDR1 SQVTM and CDR2 ANQGSEA. The CDR3 contains 13 residues. The DNA of the CDR3 is TGCAGCATCCCGACAGGGCAGAGAGATGGCTACACCTTC. This sequence encodes CSIPTGQRDGYTF.

The CDR3: CASSLARDRGSGNTIYF. The CDR3 DNA reads as TGTGCCAGCAGCTTGGCTCGGGACAGGGGCTCTGGAAACACCATATATTTT. J is TRBJ1-3 and V is TRBV5-4, with 10 bases lining up with TRBD1. The CDR3 totals 17 residues. V lost 0 bases, J lost 0 bases, and 3 bases stayed unmatched. Germline CDR1 is SGHNT and CDR2 is YYREEE (reference sequence).

The chain employs TRBV11-2 and TRBJ2-5, with 8 nucleotides matching TRBD1. Trimming cost V 5 bases and J 0 bases; bases outside gene matches: 2. Germline V gives CDR1 SGHAT, CDR2 FQNNGV. The CDR3 spans 14 residues. The CDR3 is CASSNRGYQETQYF. In DNA form, the CDR3 reads TGTGCCAGCAGCAACAGGGGGTACCAAGAGACCCAGTACTTC.

CDR3 protein: CASTPREKYEQYF. The DNA for the CDR3 is TGTGCCAGCACTCCGCGGGAAAAGTACGAGCAGTACTTC. V and J are TRBV2 and TRBJ2-7, with D perhaps TRBD2 (6 bases). V shed 7 bases and J shed 4 bases, with 14 bases lying between them. CDR1 is SNHLY and CDR2 is FYNNEI in the germline V gene. The CDR3 sequence is 13 residues long. Based on the CDR3 plus reference TRBV2 and TRBJ2-7, the full variable domain is EPEVTQTPSHQVTQMGQEVILRCVPISNHLYFYWYRQILGQKVEFLVSFYNNEISEKSEIFDDQFSVERPDGSNFTLKIRSTKLEDSAMYFCASTPREKYEQYFGPGTRLTVT.

This chain connects TRBV28 to TRBJ1-2, with TRBD1 identical over 11 bases. V lost 4 bases and J lost 4; bases outside the gene matches: 2. The V gene's germline CDR1 is MDHEN and CDR2 SYDVKM. This CDR3 comprises 14 residues. Written as DNA, the CDR3 is TGTGCCAGCAGTTACGGGACAGGGGGCTATGGCTACACCTTC. Protein product: CASSYGTGGYGYTF.

The CDR3 DNA sequence: TGCGCCAGCAGCCTTGGGAGTTTCTCTGGAAACACCATATATTTT. Amino acids: CASSLGSFSGNTIYF. The chain employs TRBV5-1 and TRBJ1-3, with D uncertain. Germline V gene data show CDR1 as SGHRS and CDR2 as YFSETQ. The CDR3 contains 15 residues. Between the trimmed V and J ends, which lost 4 bases and 0 bases, there was a span of 11 bases.

This sequence joins TRBV19 and TRBJ2-2, with D hard to call. The CDR3 runs to 15 residues. CDR1 and CDR2 (germline): LNHDA, SQIVND (reference sequence). Trimming left V 3 bases short and J 0 bases short, with 8 bases between. CDR3 nucleotide sequence: TGTGCCAGTAGTATTATGCGCGCGAACACCGGGGAGCTGTTTTTT. This gives the protein CASSIMRANTGELFF.

Here the CDR3 DNA reads TGCGCCAGCAGCCAGACAGGGGATTTTAACTATGGCTACACCTTC. Its translation is CASSQTGDFNYGYTF. The chain uses TRBV5-1 and TRBJ1-2; 8 nucleotides line up with TRBD1. In germline, CDR1 is SGHRS, CDR2 YFSETQ. The CDR3 totals 15 residues. Losses at the gene ends were 4 bases for V and 1 base for J; bases not matched to a gene: 6.

The genes are TRBV21-1 and TRBJ1-5. TRBV21-1 is recorded as a pseudogene. The CDR3 runs 15 residues. This CDR3 reads CASSKVGRRGQPQHF. CDR3 DNA sequence: TGTGCCAGCAGCAAAGTTGGCAGACGCGGACAGCCCCAGCATTTT.

The gene calls are TRBV5-1 and TRBJ1-2; 7 nucleotides match TRBD1. The length of the CDR3 is 15 residues. Losses at the gene ends were 0 bases for V and 8 bases for J; bases not matched to a gene: 10. Germline V gene lookup returns CDR1 SGHRS and CDR2 YFSETQ. This CDR3 is CASSLELGGDGGYTF. For the CDR3, the DNA is TGCGCCAGCAGCTTGGAACTAGGGGGCGACGGCGGCTACACCTTC.

The rearrangement links TRBV19 to TRBJ1-2, with 8 bases that match TRBD1. V dropped 6 bases and J dropped 6; count of bases not matched to a gene: 6. Germline CDR1 LNHDA, CDR2 SQIVND (reference sequence). This CDR3 region has 13 residues. CDR3 protein: CASRSSGGNGYTF. The CDR3 nucleotides read TGTGCCAGTAGATCTTCAGGGGGCAATGGCTACACCTTC.

As for this clone: The sample has other DNA sequences that encode this CDR3 too. J is TRBJ2-5 and V is TRBV5-1, with 8 nucleotides matching TRBD2. The CDR3 runs 14 residues. The V and J ends lost 1 base and 2 bases, in that order; junction bases with no gene match: 1. Germline CDR1 is SGHRS and CDR2 is YFSETQ. This chain's CDR3 is CASSLSGGQETQYF. Here the CDR3 DNA reads TGCGCCAGCAGCTTGAGCGGGGGTCAAGAGACCCAGTACTTC.

V gene TRBV6-6 combines with J gene TRBJ1-2; D may be TRBD1 (6 bases). The V end was cut by 3 bases, the J end by 8 bases, with 16 bases between. Germline V gene sequence: CDR1 MNHNY, CDR2 SVGAGI (reference sequence). The CDR3 is 14 residues long. CDR3 sequence reads: CASSYLEQGRGYTF. CDR3 sequence (DNA): TGTGCCAGCAGTTATCTTGAACAGGGTCGGGGCTACACCTTC.

This chain connects TRBV6-5 to TRBJ2-7, with 7 bases that match TRBD1. This CDR3 region has 14 residues. V was clipped by 5 bases and J by 7 bases; unmatched bases: 11. Germline CDR1 and CDR2: MNHEY and SVGAGI. CDR3 in amino acids: CASSVETGVGEQYF. In DNA form, the CDR3 reads TGTGCCAGCAGTGTTGAAACAGGGGTAGGGGAGCAGTACTTC.

V usage is TRBV6-5 and J usage is TRBJ1-5; the D is unclear. Germline V CDR1 and CDR2: MNHEY, SVGAGI. The CDR3 is made up of 14 amino acids. The ends were cut back, 6 bases at V and 0 bases at J, with 9 bases in the middle. CDR3 region: CASRRLNSNQPQHF. The CDR3 DNA reads as TGTGCCAGCAGGCGACTTAATAGCAATCAGCCCCAGCATTTT.

V gene TRBV5-1 combines with J gene TRBJ1-1, with D maybe TRBD1 (6 bases). CDR3 size: 14 residues. The germline gives CDR1 SGHRS, CDR2 YFSETQ. The V gene lost 4 bases and the J gene lost 4 bases, with 14 bases spanning the gap. CDR3 in amino acids: CASSQGREGTEAFF. The CDR3 nucleotides read TGCGCCAGCAGCCAGGGGAGGGAGGGCACTGAAGCTTTCTTT.

The chain recombines TRBV5-1 with TRBJ2-7; D not certain. The germline V gene encodes CDR1 SGHRS and CDR2 YFSETQ. The V end was cut by 4 bases, the J end by 4 bases, with 21 bases between. This CDR3 has 16 residues. The CDR3 nucleotides are TGCGCCAGCAGCCCGGCTTTGCAGGCCAGTACATACGAGCAGTACTTC. Amino acid sequence: CASSPALQASTYEQYF.

The V gene is TRBV5-1, the J gene TRBJ2-5, with 12 positions matching TRBD1. Per the germline V gene, CDR1 is SGHRS and CDR2 is YFSETQ. V was clipped by 2 bases and J by 5 bases; unmatched bases: 1. The CDR3 length is 14 residues. The CDR3 coding sequence is TGCGCCAGCAGCTTAGGGACAGGGGGCGAGACCCAGTACTTC. The encoded protein is CASSLGTGGETQYF.

The chain links TRBV9 to TRBJ2-1; TRBD2 agrees at 8 bases. The J segment lost 4 bases and the V segment lost 4 bases, leaving 22 bases of the junction unmatched. This CDR3 has 20 amino acids. The germline CDR1 and CDR2 sequences are SGDLS and YYNGEE. The CDR3 nucleotides read TGTGCCAGCAGCCCTCCAACTAGGAAACTAGGCGGGAGGCCATACAATGAGCAGTTCTTC. Its protein is CASSPPTRKLGGRPYNEQFF.

The chain carries TRBV6-1 and TRBJ1-5, with no clear D. CDR1 is MNHNS, CDR2 SASEGT, per germline. This CDR3 is built from 11 residues. V lost 5 bases and J lost 4, with 3 bases in between. CDR3 nucleotides: TGTGCCAGCAGTTCAAATCAGCCCCAGCATTTT. As protein: CASSSNQPQHF.

The chain has TRBV6-5 and TRBJ2-7, with a tentative D call TRBD2 (5 bases). The CDR3 spans 14 residues. Looked up from germline, CDR1 is MNHEY and CDR2 is SVGAGI. V was shortened by 0 bases and J by 1 base, with 7 bases between the two germline ends. CDR3 amino acids: CASSYSRASYEQYV. In nucleotides, the CDR3 is TGTGCCAGCAGTTACTCGAGGGCTTCCTACGAGCAGTACGTC.

V usage is TRBV4-1 and J usage is TRBJ1-2, with D unclear. This CDR3 comprises 15 residues. The V and J ends lost 0 bases and 3 bases respectively, with 11 bases between them. Germline CDR1 reads MGHRA; CDR2 reads YSYEKL. The CDR3 loop reads CASSQERGSDYGYTF. The CDR3 region has the DNA TGCGCCAGCAGCCAAGAGCGAGGCTCAGACTATGGCTACACCTTC.

CDR3 sequence (DNA): TGCAGCGTAGGACAGGCGGTGAACACTGAAGCTTTCTTT. Protein sequence: CSVGQAVNTEAFF. This chain links TRBV29-1 with TRBJ1-1; 7 positions agree with TRBD1. CDR3 length equals 13 residues. The germline V gene encodes CDR1 SQVTM and CDR2 ANQGSEA. Germline trimming cut 6 bases from V and 0 bases from J; bases unmatched to any gene: 4.

The rearrangement joins TRBV11-2 to TRBJ2-5, with 10 bases identical to TRBD1. CDR1 and CDR2 (germline): SGHAT, FQNNGV. J gave up 5 bases and V 6 bases, and 9 bases lay outside the gene matches. CDR3 length equals 15 residues. This chain's CDR3 is CASRATGGRGETQYF. In nucleotides, the CDR3 is TGTGCCAGCAGAGCGACAGGGGGCAGGGGGGAGACCCAGTACTTC. Variable domain in full (rest from reference TRBV11-2 and TRBJ2-5): EAGVAQSPRYKIIEKRQSVAFWCNPISGHATLYWYQQILGQGPKLLIQFQNNGVVDDSQLPKDRFSAERLKGVDSTLKIQPAKLEDSAVYLCASRATGGRGETQYFGPGTRLLVL.

The chain recombines TRBV9 with TRBJ2-7, with a weak D call TRBD2 (6 bases). The CDR3 spans 15 residues. Trimming shortened V by 4 bases and J by 4 bases, and 18 bases separated the two germline ends. The V gene's germline CDR1 is SGDLS and CDR2 YYNGEE. The CDR3 reads CASSPTRKGRYEQYF. CDR3 sequence (DNA): TGTGCCAGCAGCCCAACGCGTAAAGGGAGGTACGAGCAGTACTTC.

The chain couples TRBV7-2 to TRBJ1-1; D is possibly TRBD1 (6 bases). The CDR3 is made up of 15 amino acids. Germline V gives CDR1 SGHTA, CDR2 FQGNSA. V shed 1 base and J shed 10 bases, with 19 bases lying between them. The CDR3 DNA follows: TGTGCCAGCAGCTTAGAAGGACAGAGACAATCAAGAGCTTTCTTT. It translates to CASSLEGQRQSRAFF.

This clone was seen more than once but under ten times. V is TRBV7-6 and J is TRBJ2-3, with 9 bases identical to TRBD1. Trimming took 1 base from V and 2 from J; bases not matched to a gene: 7. Per the germline V gene, CDR1 is SGHVS and CDR2 is FNYEAQ. The length of the CDR3 is 17 residues. DNA of the CDR3: TGTGCCAGCAGCTTAGGGGGACAGGGACGTGCCACAGATACGCAGTATTTT. Protein product: CASSLGGQGRATDTQYF. Using reference TRBV7-6 and TRBJ2-3 for the parts outside the CDR3, the full variable domain is GAGVSQSPRYKVTKRGQDVALRCDPISGHVSLYWYRQALGQGPEFLTYFNYEAQQDKSGLPNDRFSAERPEGSISTLTIQRTEQRDSAMYRCASSLGGQGRATDTQYFGPGTRLTVL.

The gene calls are TRBV28 and TRBJ2-5; the D gene is possibly TRBD1 (5 bases). The ends were cut back, 2 bases at V and 5 bases at J, with 12 bases in the middle. The germline gives CDR1 MDHEN, CDR2 SYDVKM. The CDR3 runs to 14 residues. The CDR3 spells CASSLVGRAETQYF. In DNA, the CDR3 is TGTGCCAGCAGTTTAGTAGGCAGGGCGGAGACCCAGTACTTC.